Sequencing of this TCR beta chain was carried out in a study of regulatory T cells in long-lasting Graves disease. Points from the study as a whole: Study of thyroid tissue was not done, with only peripheral blood studied.

CDR1 and CDR2 from the germline V gene are DFQATT and SNEGSKA (reference sequence). The CDR3 extends over 16 amino acids. Trimming removed 4 bases from V and 7 bases from J; junction bases left unmatched: 15. Arm-PCR with iRepertoire HTBI primers amplified the CDR3 regions for these TCR beta libraries. Each CDR3 protein gets one entry after TCRdb re-called the multiplex PCR reads with MiXCR. The sample lists approximately 230,000 distinct CDR3 sequences, around 16% occurring once. Time point given: newly diagnosed GD, antithyroid drugs for less than 3 months. With RNA extracted from PBMCs as input, the TCR library was made. The table lists this clonotype with many counts. The antigen is undetermined.

This rearrangement joins TRBV20-1 to TRBJ2-1, with 8 nucleotides matching TRBD2. Sequenced material: peripheral blood mononuclear cells (PBMCs), taken at new diagnosis, from a patient treated with antithyroid drugs. This TCR came from a female donor with Graves disease. CDR3 in amino acids: CSATTTGAGVKNEQFF. CDR3 bases: TGCAGTGCTACCACCACTGGAGCGGGAGTTAAGAATGAGCAGTTCTTC.